These T cell receptor beta chains were read from a single sample in a study of shared clonotypes between healthy human individuals. Profiled with immunoSEQ multiplex PCR; TCRdb holds only in-frame clones, not every one. Here the sample spans approximately 2.1 million clones, 85% to 95% being singletons. Sequenced input: naive CD4+ T cells from PBMCs. Every receptor here comes from a man younger than 35 in good health. Some clones in this sample may be carry-over from other donors' samples. CDR3s include the opening cysteine and the closing phenylalanine or tryptophan. The D gene is left open where the match is weak. Expanded clones are given a class, and other clones once, few, many or no size at all.

v_call,j_call,d_call,clone_size,cdr3_aa,cdr3_nt
TRBV7-7,TRBJ2-3,NA,NA,CASSLTGSGDTQYF,TGTGCCAGCAGCTTAACAGGGTCGGGAGATACGCAGTATTTT
TRBV5-1,TRBJ2-2,TRBD2,NA,CASSLIAGGPHTGELFF,TGCGCCAGCAGCTTGATCGCGGGAGGGCCTCACACCGGGGAGCTGTTTTTT
TRBV11-2,TRBJ1-2,NA,NA,CASSSSYGYTF,TGTGCCAGCAGCTCCAGCTATGGCTACACCTTC
TRBV9,TRBJ1-4,NA,NA,CASSVFWSNEKLFF,TGTGCCAGCAGCGTCTTCTGGTCTAATGAAAAACTGTTTTTT
TRBV20-1,TRBJ2-5,NA,once,CSASPKETQYF,TGCAGTGCTAGCCCCAAAGAGACCCAGTACTTC
TRBV7-8,TRBJ1-1,NA,NA,CASSPHRTGNTEAFF,TGTGCCAGCAGCCCGCATCGTACAGGGAACACTGAAGCTTTCTTT
TRBV19,TRBJ1-1,NA,NA,CASSIDRAGTEAFF,TGTGCCAGTAGTATAGATCGGGCGGGCACTGAAGCTTTCTTT
TRBV29-1,TRBJ1-1,NA,NA,CSVVGRVGNTEAFF,TGCAGCGTTGTCGGCAGGGTGGGAAACACTGAAGCTTTCTTT
TRBV19,TRBJ1-1,NA,few,CASTGETDGLNTEAFF,TGTGCCAGTACGGGGGAGACAGACGGTTTGAACACTGAAGCTTTCTTT
TRBV29-1,TRBJ1-4,NA,NA,CSVERQGSNEKLFF,TGCAGCGTTGAGAGGCAGGGTTCTAATGAAAAACTGTTTTTT
TRBV7-9,TRBJ2-2,NA,NA,CASSSRPANTGELFF,TGTGCCAGCAGCTCCCGACCAGCGAACACCGGGGAGCTGTTTTTT
TRBV5-1,TRBJ2-2,TRBD1,NA,CASSLGQGMAGELFF,TGCGCCAGCAGCTTGGGACAGGGGATGGCCGGGGAGCTGTTTTTT
TRBV7-2,TRBJ1-5,TRBD1,NA,CASSSRTGPDQPQHF,TGTGCCAGCAGCTCCCGGACAGGCCCCGATCAGCCCCAGCATTTT
TRBV11-3,TRBJ2-7,TRBD1,once,CASSLGRSQGAAEQYF,TGTGCCAGCAGCTTGGGCCGGTCACAGGGGGCGGCCGAGCAGTACTTC
TRBV28,TRBJ2-3,NA,NA,CASSFGAGNADTQYF,TGTGCCAGCAGTTTTGGTGCAGGGAATGCAGATACGCAGTATTTT
TRBV7-9,TRBJ1-2,NA,NA,CASSLARGSDGYTF,TGTGCCAGCAGCTTAGCCCGGGGGTCGGATGGCTACACCTTC
TRBV18,TRBJ1-1,NA,few,CASSPVGGRNTEAFF,TGTGCCAGCTCACCCGTGGGGGGTCGGAACACTGAAGCTTTCTTT
TRBV28,TRBJ2-6,TRBD1,NA,CASNTFYSGQGRPGANVLTF,TGTGCCAGCAACACATTTTATAGCGGACAGGGTCGGCCTGGGGCCAACGTCCTGACTTTC
TRBV15,TRBJ2-7,TRBD1,NA,CATSVGQGYEQYF,TGTGCCACCAGCGTAGGACAGGGCTACGAGCAGTACTTC
TRBV7-9,TRBJ1-1,NA,NA,CASSSPPGKNTEAFF,TGTGCCAGCAGCTCCCCCCCGGGTAAGAACACTGAAGCTTTCTTT
TRBV28,TRBJ1-2,NA,NA,CASSLVGDYGYTF,TGTGCCAGCAGTTTAGTAGGTGACTATGGCTACACCTTC
TRBV29-1,TRBJ1-2,TRBD1,NA,CSVGQVLNYGYTF,TGCAGCGTGGGACAGGTTCTTAACTATGGCTACACCTTC
TRBV7-9,TRBJ2-7,TRBD2,NA,CASSLAPGGAGEVYEQYF,TGTGCCAGCAGCTTAGCGCCTGGTGGGGCGGGAGAGGTTTACGAGCAGTACTTC
TRBV4-1,TRBJ2-7,NA,NA,CASSLVGQRGLEQYF,TGCGCCAGCAGCCTGGTGGGGCAACGGGGCCTCGAGCAGTACTTC
TRBV5-1,TRBJ2-7,NA,NA,CASSLQDLISYEQYF,TGCGCCAGCAGTTTGCAGGACTTAATCTCCTACGAGCAGTACTTC
TRBV7-6,TRBJ1-5,NA,NA,CASSLDGVNQPQHF,TGTGCCAGCAGCTTAGACGGAGTTAATCAGCCCCAGCATTTT
TRBV19,TRBJ2-7,NA,once,CASTPRAGESYEQYF,TGTGCCAGTACTCCTCGGGCAGGAGAGTCCTACGAGCAGTACTTC
TRBV27,TRBJ2-1,TRBD2,NA,CASSPGGRGGSYNEQFF,TGTGCCAGCAGTCCCGGTGGGCGGGGGGGGTCCTACAATGAGCAGTTCTTC
TRBV7-3,TRBJ2-1,TRBD2,NA,CASSLVAGYSYNEQFF,TGTGCCAGCAGCTTAGTAGCGGGATACTCCTACAATGAGCAGTTCTTC
TRBV27,TRBJ2-4,TRBD1,NA,CASSLNLGTGGNIQYF,TGTGCCAGCAGTTTAAATCTGGGGACAGGGGGGAACATTCAGTACTTC
TRBV6-5,TRBJ2-7,NA,NA,CASQASAYEQYF,TGTGCCAGCCAAGCATCCGCCTACGAGCAGTACTTC
TRBV18,TRBJ1-2,NA,once,CASSQNGYYGYTF,TGTGCCAGCTCTCAAAACGGATACTATGGCTACACCTTC
TRBV4-1,TRBJ2-1,TRBD1,NA,CASSQDPGQGKDEQFF,TGCGCCAGCAGCCAAGATCCGGGACAGGGCAAGGATGAGCAGTTCTTC
TRBV9,TRBJ2-7,NA,NA,CASSRSDWYEQYF,TGTGCCAGCAGCCGATCAGACTGGTACGAGCAGTACTTC
TRBV6-6,TRBJ2-7,NA,NA,CASSFAISYEQYF,TGTGCCAGCAGTTTCGCCATCTCCTACGAGCAGTACTTC
TRBV18,TRBJ2-1,TRBD1,NA,CASSPGRDSAYNEQFF,TGTGCCAGCTCACCCGGCCGGGACAGTGCTTACAATGAGCAGTTCTTC
TRBV29-1,TRBJ1-1,NA,NA,CSVLDILLSSTEAFF,TGCAGCGTGCTGGACATTCTCCTCTCGAGCACTGAAGCTTTCTTT
TRBV27,TRBJ1-2,NA,few,CASKSSGGRGYGYTF,TGTGCCAGCAAATCCTCCGGGGGGCGAGGTTATGGCTACACCTTC